Below, 31 T cell receptor beta chains from the same sample are listed, as sequenced in a study of cytomegalovirus exposure and HLA in healthy donors. Produced via immunoSEQ multiplex PCR; TCRdb's table is partial and in-frame only. The table has more than 100,000 clones, 85% to 90% seen once. The sample comprised PBMCs. All receptors come from a woman aged 18-30 years in good health and CMV-seropositive.

This sequence joins TRBV5-1 and TRBJ1-1; D not certain. In germline, CDR1 is SGHRS, CDR2 YFSETQ. The CDR3 is 15 residues long. Between the trimmed V and J ends, which lost 2 bases and 0 bases, there was a span of 11 bases. The CDR3: CASSFVGVMNTEAFF. Here the CDR3 DNA reads TGCGCCAGCAGCTTCGTTGGAGTTATGAACACTGAAGCTTTCTTT.

The chain is built from TRBV19 and TRBJ2-6, with 13 bases that match TRBD2. This CDR3 is built from 17 residues. J lost 2 bases, V lost 7 bases, and 5 bases had no gene match. Germline V lookup: CDR1 LNHDA, CDR2 SQIVND (reference sequence). The CDR3 region has the DNA TGTGCCAGTACGGGACTAGCGGGATCCCCTGGGGCCAACGTCCTGACTTTC. It specifies CASTGLAGSPGANVLTF.

This chain links TRBV7-2 with TRBJ1-2; the D is unclear. The length of the CDR3 is 16 residues. Germline loops: CDR1 SGHTA, CDR2 FQGNSA. V was trimmed by 0 bases and J by 0 bases, leaving 11 bases between them. The CDR3 loop is CASSLARGRTNYGYTF. DNA for the CDR3: TGTGCCAGCAGCTTAGCGCGTGGCAGGACTAACTATGGCTACACCTTC.

This chain uses TRBV30 with TRBJ1-6; D not certain. Germline V CDR1 and CDR2: GTSNPN, SVGIG (reference sequence). V lost 2 bases, J lost 9 bases, and 20 bases lay in between. The length of the CDR3 is 16 residues. The CDR3 DNA follows: TGTGCCTGGAGTTTCTCCCGAGGGTCGTTTCGTTCACCCCTCCACTTT. Translated, it gives CAWSFSRGSFRSPLHF.

This CDR3 reads CASSPTGNTEAFF. The DNA of the CDR3 is TGCGCCAGCAGCCCCACAGGGAACACTGAAGCTTTCTTT. The chain is built from TRBV5-1 and TRBJ1-1, with TRBD1 as a possible D gene (5 bases). CDR3 length: 13 amino acids. The V gene lost 4 bases and the J gene lost 1 base, with 8 bases spanning the gap. Germline CDR1 SGHRS, CDR2 YFSETQ.

This chain links TRBV30 with TRBJ2-3, with TRBD2 matching 7 bases. Germline CDR1 GTSNPN, CDR2 SVGIG (reference sequence). The CDR3 contains 15 residues. With 4 bases clipped from V and 1 base from J, the junction kept 8 bases outside the gene matches. CDR3 in DNA: TGTGCCTGGACCACCACGGGAGGAGGCACAGATACGCAGTATTTT. Protein product: CAWTTTGGGTDTQYF.

The chain combines TRBV11-2 with TRBJ1-1; D not certain. Trimming stripped 2 bases from V and 6 bases from J, with 13 bases between. The CDR3 is 14 amino acids. From germline, CDR1 is SGHAT and CDR2 FQNNGV. The CDR3 DNA reads TGTGCCAGCAGCTTAAACAACAGCCCCCCTGAAGCTTTCTTT. It codes for CASSLNNSPPEAFF.

The chain recombines TRBV18 with TRBJ2-7; perhaps TRBD1 as D (6 bases). Germline V CDR1 and CDR2: KGHSH, LQKENI. V lost 6 bases to trimming and J lost 0 bases, with 15 bases between them. The CDR3 totals 15 residues. This CDR3 reads CASSERQVLSYEQYF. The CDR3 coding sequence is TGTGCCAGCTCCGAAAGACAGGTCCTCTCCTACGAGCAGTACTTC.

This CDR3 reads CASSLAGFVTNEKLFF. Here the CDR3 DNA reads TGCGCCAGCAGCTTGGCCGGGTTCGTAACTAATGAAAAACTGTTTTTT. This rearrangement joins TRBV5-1 to TRBJ1-4, with no clear D. In germline, CDR1 is SGHRS, CDR2 YFSETQ. The V end lost 0 bases, the J end lost 1 base, and 10 bases lay between the germline ends. The length of the CDR3 is 16 residues.

The gene calls are TRBV7-3 and TRBJ2-5; D possibly corresponds to TRBD2 (5 bases). The germline gives CDR1 SGHTA, CDR2 FQGTGA. The CDR3 length is 14 residues. V dropped 3 bases and J dropped 5 bases, with 13 bases sitting between them. CDR3 coding DNA: TGTGCCAGCAGCTTTGGTAGGGAGAAGGAGACCCAGTACTTC. Its translation is CASSFGREKETQYF.

The chain links TRBV5-1 to TRBJ2-7; D remains ambiguous. Germline CDR1 SGHRS, CDR2 YFSETQ. The CDR3 covers 15 residues. Trimming removed 4 bases from V and 0 bases from J, with 14 bases in between. CDR3 protein: CASSPSAATSYEQYF. The CDR3 DNA reads as TGCGCCAGCAGCCCATCGGCAGCGACCTCCTACGAGCAGTACTTC.

The chain carries TRBV5-1 and TRBJ2-1, with D perhaps TRBD2 (6 bases). This CDR3 region has 15 residues. Germline loops: CDR1 SGHRS, CDR2 YFSETQ. The V gene lost 0 bases and the J gene lost 7 bases, with 14 bases spanning the gap. Here the CDR3 reads CASSLAPGGGNEQFF. The DNA of the CDR3 is TGCGCCAGCAGCTTGGCACCGGGCGGAGGGAATGAGCAGTTCTTC.

This clone has only a few counts. The rearrangement uses TRBV6-5 and TRBJ1-6; unclear D gene. Germline-derived CDR1 and CDR2 are MNHEY and SVGAGI. CDR3 size: 14 residues. Trimming cost V 10 bases and J 6 bases, with 16 bases left between them. The CDR3 region has the DNA TGTGCCACCCTCCCCAGGATCACTAATTCACCCCTCCACTTT. This translates into CATLPRITNSPLHF.

This chain links TRBV7-9 with TRBJ2-1; 7 bases align to TRBD2. The length of the CDR3 is 13 residues. After removal of 5 bases from V and 9 bases from J, the junction contained 7 bases not matched to a gene. Per germline, CDR1 SEHNR and CDR2 FQNEAQ (reference sequence). CDR3 loop: CASSKTSSGEQFF. CDR3 DNA: TGTGCCAGCAGCAAGACTAGCTCTGGTGAGCAGTTCTTC.

The chain has TRBV5-1 and TRBJ2-3; 7 bases fit TRBD1. CDR1 is SGHRS, CDR2 YFSETQ, per germline. The CDR3 has 15 amino acids. J lost 3 bases, V lost 5 bases, and 9 bases had no gene match. The CDR3 here is CASSYVDRVTDTQYF. The CDR3 DNA sequence: TGCGCCAGCAGTTATGTCGACAGGGTTACAGATACGCAGTATTTT.

V gene TRBV5-6 combines with J gene TRBJ2-7; D gene ambiguous. Looked up from germline, CDR1 is SGHDT and CDR2 is YYEEEE. V gave up 4 bases and J gave up 7 bases, with 12 bases separating them. The CDR3 spans 12 residues. CDR3 in DNA: TGTGCCAGCAGCCTCAGAACGAGGGAGCAGTACTTC. Translated: CASSLRTREQYF.

For the CDR3, the DNA is TGTGCCAGCTCACCCTGGGGGCTCGTCCTAGCAGGGGCCAACGTCCTGACTTTC. Protein product: CASSPWGLVLAGANVLTF. V and J are TRBV18 and TRBJ2-6; D may be TRBD1 (6 bases). This CDR3 comprises 18 residues. The V and J ends lost 3 bases and 4 bases respectively, with 19 bases between them. Germline assignment: CDR1 KGHSH and CDR2 LQKENI.

The genes are TRBV7-3 and TRBJ2-7, with TRBD2 matching over 7 bases. The V gene end was trimmed by 5 bases and the J gene end by 7 bases; junction bases not matched to a gene: 11. Germline lookup yields CDR1 SGHTA and CDR2 FQGTGA. This CDR3 contains 14 residues. The CDR3 reads CASSTSGGISEQYF. CDR3 nucleotide sequence: TGTGCCAGCAGCACCTCCGGGGGGATTTCGGAGCAGTACTTC.

The chain links TRBV4-2 to TRBJ2-1; the D gene is possibly TRBD1 (6 bases). The CDR3 is 15 amino acids. V was pared by 3 bases and J by 8 bases, with 17 bases between. Germline loops: CDR1 LGHNA, CDR2 YNFKEQ. CDR3 nucleotide sequence: TGTGCCAGCAGCCAGGATCGAAGGGGGATTTATGAGCAGTTCTTC. Translated, it gives CASSQDRRGIYEQFF.

The gene calls are TRBV9 and TRBJ1-1, with TRBD1 matching over 9 bases. This CDR3 comprises 15 residues. Per germline, CDR1 SGDLS and CDR2 YYNGEE. V gave up 3 bases and J gave up 5 bases; unmatched junction bases: 8. The CDR3 loop reads CASSADRGSGTEAFF. CDR3 nucleotides: TGTGCCAGCAGCGCGGACAGGGGTAGCGGGACTGAAGCTTTCTTT.

The V call is TRBV4-2, the J call TRBJ1-3, with a weak D call TRBD1 (5 bases). CDR1 and CDR2 from the germline V gene are LGHNA and YNFKEQ. The CDR3 is 16 amino acids. V shed 0 bases and J shed 4 bases, with 13 bases lying between them. Here the CDR3 DNA reads TGTGCCAGCAGCCAAGAGGTCAGGGTGGACGGAAACACCATATATTTT. Translated, it gives CASSQEVRVDGNTIYF.

The chain combines TRBV30 with TRBJ2-3, with 7 positions matching TRBD2. The CDR3 totals 15 residues. Looked up from germline, CDR1 is GTSNPN and CDR2 is SVGIG (reference sequence). V was pared by 3 bases and J by 2 bases, with 8 bases of the junction left unmatched. CDR3 in amino acids: CAWRGASGITDTQYF. The CDR3 nucleotides are TGTGCCTGGAGGGGTGCTAGCGGAATCACAGATACGCAGTATTTT.

V is TRBV19 and J is TRBJ2-5, with 16 positions matching TRBD2. The junction had 19 bases not matched to a gene; V was cut back by 7 bases and J by 5 bases. CDR3 length equals 20 residues. Germline CDR1 LNHDA, CDR2 SQIVND (reference sequence). As DNA, the CDR3 is TGTGCCAGTACACCTTCCTTCGGGACTAGCGGGAGGGCCCGTGAGGAGACCCAGTACTTC. Residues: CASTPSFGTSGRAREETQYF.

The genes are TRBV15 and TRBJ2-7; 7 bases line up with TRBD1. Germline lookup yields CDR1 LNHNV and CDR2 YYDKDF (reference sequence). This CDR3 contains 13 residues. With V trimmed by 1 base and J by 13 bases, 10 bases remained unmatched. In DNA form, the CDR3 reads TGTGCCACCAGCAGAGGGGCGCCCGGGACAGTATACTTC. Amino acid sequence: CATSRGAPGTVYF.

The CDR3 spells CASKRGRNTEAFF. The CDR3 nucleotides read TGTGCCAGCAAACGTGGGAGGAACACTGAAGCTTTCTTT. The V gene is TRBV7-2, the J gene TRBJ1-1, with D unresolved. V lost 7 bases and J 1 base, leaving 10 bases between the germline ends. The CDR3 runs 13 residues. Germline V gene sequence: CDR1 SGHTA, CDR2 FQGNSA.

The rearrangement joins TRBV6-1 to TRBJ1-5, with 8 bases aligning to TRBD1. The CDR3 has 14 amino acids. From germline, CDR1 is MNHNS and CDR2 SASEGT. V lost 6 bases to trimming and J lost 4 bases; unmatched junction nucleotides: 5. CDR3 amino acids: CASSLGQENQPQHF. CDR3 DNA: TGTGCCAGCAGCCTGGGACAGGAAAATCAGCCCCAGCATTTT.

V and J are TRBV28 and TRBJ2-3; D is unclear. The CDR3 sequence is 12 residues long. Germline V CDR1 and CDR2: MDHEN, SYDVKM. Between the trimmed V and J ends, which lost 7 bases and 0 bases, there was a span of 5 bases. The CDR3 loop is CASTTSTDTQYF. CDR3 coding DNA: TGTGCCAGCACTACTAGCACAGATACGCAGTATTTT.

The V and J genes are TRBV14 and TRBJ2-1; tentatively, D is TRBD1 (6 bases). V lost 6 bases and J lost 0, with 12 bases in between. This CDR3 is 15 amino acids long. Germline CDR1 is SGHDN and CDR2 is FVKESK. In DNA, the CDR3 is TGTGCCAGCAGTGGTAGGGACAACTCCTACAATGAGCAGTTCTTC. Amino acids: CASSGRDNSYNEQFF.

The chain uses TRBV30 and TRBJ1-2, with TRBD1 matching over 7 bases. The CDR3 is made up of 15 amino acids. The junction had 15 bases not matched to a gene; V was cut back by 4 bases and J by 7 bases. CDR1 and CDR2 from the germline V gene are GTSNPN and SVGIG (reference sequence). CDR3 sequence reads: CAWTRDSLGWVGYTF. The CDR3 nucleotides are TGTGCCTGGACCCGGGACAGCCTAGGTTGGGTTGGCTACACCTTC. The full variable domain, its missing parts supplied by reference TRBV30 and TRBJ1-2, is SQTIHQWPATLVQPVGSPLSLECTVEGTSNPNLYWYRQAAGRGLQLLFYSVGIGQISSEVPQNLSASRPQDRQFILSSKKLLLSDSGFYLCAWTRDSLGWVGYTFGSGTRLTVV.

V is TRBV2 and J is TRBJ1-5; D unclear. CDR1 is SNHLY and CDR2 is FYNNEI in the germline V gene. The CDR3 sequence is 13 residues long. V lost 3 bases to trimming and J lost 5 bases, with 8 bases between them. The CDR3 region is CASSDSGYQPQHF. The CDR3 nucleotides are TGTGCCAGCAGTGACAGCGGGTATCAGCCCCAGCATTTT.

This clone appeared a few times. This chain connects TRBV27 to TRBJ2-7; 11 nucleotides align to TRBD2. Germline-derived CDR1 and CDR2 are MNHEY and SMNVEV (reference sequence). V lost 4 bases to trimming and J lost 2 bases; unmatched junction nucleotides: 1. CDR3 size: 14 residues. The CDR3 DNA is TGTGCCAGCAGTTCGGGACTAGCGGCCTACGAGCAGTACTTC. Its protein product is CASSSGLAAYEQYF.